These 30 T cell receptor beta chains came from one sample sequenced in a study of low-dose radiotherapy and immunotherapy resistance in tumors (dated by TCRdb to the early 2020s). The time point label of this sample denotes: after trial treatment. The treatment or condition label on this specimen signifies: LDRT plus nivolumab, ipilimumab, low-dose cyclophosphamide and aspirin (RACIN trial). Data came from an Illumina HiSeq 2500. First-strand cDNA was synthesized with Superscript III and a set of TRAV- and TRBV-specific primers, covering both TCRalpha and TCRbeta chains. TCRs were amplified for 20 PCR cycles with Phusion, using a constant-region primer paired with the adapter attached to the V primers. TCRdb took the public reads, trimmed them with fastp at Q25, ran MiXCR for clone calling and kept in-frame beta chains. Identical CDR3 protein sequences are pooled into one entry, listed with their most common genes and DNA. The sample contains about 58,000 distinct CDR3 sequences, 23% of them found a single time. The ten largest account for roughly 6.7% of the sample.

The source material was PBMCs, sampled after low-dose radiotherapy plus immunotherapy. Receptor source: a male donor with prostate cancer.

This clonotype has ten or more counts. CDR3 sequence: CASSLLKNTEAFF. In nucleotides, the CDR3 is TGTGCCAGCAGCCTCCTCAAGAACACTGAAGCTTTCTTT. The gene calls are TRBV12-3 or TRBV12-4 and TRBJ1-1; D is uncertain. The CDR3 totals 13 residues. The V gene lost 6 bases and the J gene lost 1 base, with 9 bases spanning the gap.

This clonotype was seen ten or more times. CDR3 DNA sequence: TGTGCCATCAGTGAGTCGAACGGGGGCGGCTATGGCTACACCTTC. Translating gives CAISESNGGGYGYTF. The V and J genes are TRBV10-3 and TRBJ1-2; TRBD1 is a possible D gene (6 bases). The CDR3 is 15 amino acids. Germline values: CDR1 ENHRY, CDR2 SYGVKD. The ends were cut back, 0 bases at V and 4 bases at J, with 12 bases in the middle.

This clonotype was detected many times. The chain is built from TRBV5-1 and TRBJ1-1; D remains unclear. The CDR3 contains 14 residues. Trimming left V 1 base short and J 0 bases short, with 7 bases between. Per the germline V gene, CDR1 is SGHRS and CDR2 is YFSETQ. CDR3 sequence reads: CASSLHTMNTEAFF. The CDR3 DNA reads as TGCGCCAGCAGCTTGCACACCATGAACACTGAAGCTTTCTTT.

This chain joins TRBV6-1 and TRBJ2-3, with 9 bases identical to TRBD2. Per the germline V gene, CDR1 is MNHNS and CDR2 is SASEGT. This CDR3 is 17 amino acids long. V lost 7 bases, J lost 5 bases, and 16 bases stayed unmatched. This CDR3 is CASTTRGGGGVRDTQYF. CDR3 DNA: TGTGCCAGCACCACCAGGGGCGGCGGGGGGGTAAGAGATACGCAGTATTTT.

Judged by abundance, this clonotype is medium-sized. CDR3 sequence reads: CASSATDRGGQPQHF. As DNA, the CDR3 is TGTGCCAGCAGCGCGACGGACAGGGGAGGTCAGCCCCAGCATTTT. The rearrangement joins TRBV5-4 to TRBJ1-5; 9 bases line up with TRBD1. CDR3 length: 15 residues. V was clipped by 4 bases and J by 6 bases; unmatched bases: 8. CDR1 SGHNT and CDR2 YYREEE come from the germline V gene (reference sequence). Based on the CDR3 plus reference TRBV5-4 and TRBJ1-5, the full variable domain is ETGVTQSPTHLIKTRGQQVTLRCSSQSGHNTVSWYQQALGQGPQFIFQYYREEENGRGNFPPRFSGLQFPNYSSELNVNALELDDSALYLCASSATDRGGQPQHFGDGTRLSIL.

This clonotype was recorded many times. The rearrangement joins TRBV7-9 to TRBJ2-5, with TRBD2 identical over 7 bases. The V and J ends lost 3 bases and 3 bases, in that order; junction bases with no gene match: 10. Germline V CDR1 and CDR2: SEHNR, FQNEAQ (reference sequence). The CDR3 length is 16 residues. The CDR3 nucleotides are TGTGCCAGCAGCTTCTCCTGGGGAGGGGACGAAGAGACCCAGTACTTC. Translating gives CASSFSWGGDEETQYF.

The chain couples TRBV23-1 to TRBJ2-7, with D perhaps TRBD1 (6 bases). TRBV23-1 is placed among ORFs of uncertain function. The CDR3 runs 17 residues. V lost 2 bases and J 5 bases, leaving 22 bases between the germline ends. CDR3 amino acids: CASSQHPQGSRINEQYF. The CDR3 region has the DNA TGCGCCAGCAGTCAACACCCCCAGGGGTCCCGGATCAACGAGCAGTACTTC.

This clonotype was observed a single time. This probably arose from a read error, given a far larger clone one base away. The CDR3 ends on some other residue instead of the conserved phenylalanine or tryptophan, so this is likely a read error. This chain links TRBV6-2 or TRBV6-3 with TRBJ2-1, with 11 bases that match TRBD2. Germline CDR1 is MNHEY and CDR2 is SVGEGT. Trimming took 6 bases from V and 6 from J; bases not matched to a gene: 10. This CDR3 is built from 16 residues. The CDR3 here is CASSSFLAGGLNEQFV. CDR3 sequence (DNA): TGTGCCAGCAGCTCCTTCCTAGCGGGGGGCCTCAATGAGCAGTTCGTC.

The sample holds many counts of this clonotype. The CDR3, as DNA: TGCGCCAGCAGCCAGGATCGGGAGACCCAGTACTTC. Amino acid sequence: CASSQDRETQYF. This rearrangement joins TRBV5-1 to TRBJ2-5; the D is unclear. V lost 4 bases and J 5 bases, leaving 9 bases between the germline ends. Looked up from germline, CDR1 is SGHRS and CDR2 is YFSETQ. This CDR3 comprises 12 residues.

This clonotype was picked up a small number of times. V and J are TRBV5-1 and TRBJ1-6; tentatively, D is TRBD1 (5 bases). The CDR3 is made up of 16 amino acids. CDR1 SGHRS and CDR2 YFSETQ come from the germline V gene. V was cut by 4 bases and J by 7 bases, with 18 bases left in between. Here the CDR3 reads CASSRGFDRTNSPLHF. The CDR3 region has the DNA TGCGCCAGCAGCCGAGGCTTCGACAGAACCAATTCACCCCTCCACTTT.

This clonotype was picked up many times. CDR3 sequence: CASSLGGGPADTQYF. CDR3 bases: TGTGCCAGCAGCTTAGGGGGGGGGCCAGCAGATACGCAGTATTTT. The rearrangement links TRBV7-6 to TRBJ2-3, with D maybe TRBD2 (7 bases). In germline, CDR1 is SGHVS, CDR2 FNYEAQ. V lost 1 base, J lost 4 bases, and 12 bases lay in between. There are 15 residues in the CDR3.

Ten or more counts support this clonotype. The chain links TRBV5-1 to TRBJ2-7; 11 positions agree with TRBD2. Germline V gene lookup returns CDR1 SGHRS and CDR2 YFSETQ. The length of the CDR3 is 14 residues. Trimming at V came to 4 bases and at J to 4 bases, leaving 4 bases not matched to a gene. CDR3 in amino acids: CASSPTSGAYEQYF. CDR3 nucleotides: TGCGCCAGCAGCCCGACTAGCGGGGCGTACGAGCAGTACTTC.

This clonotype was seen many times. V is TRBV28 and J is TRBJ1-4; 8 bases map to TRBD1. V gave up 5 bases and J gave up 1 base; unmatched junction bases: 6. The CDR3 contains 16 residues. Germline CDR1 is MDHEN and CDR2 is SYDVKM. This CDR3 reads CASSPRQGRTNEKLFF. The CDR3 DNA sequence: TGTGCCAGCAGTCCGAGACAGGGGAGAACTAATGAAAAACTGTTTTTT.

This clonotype was observed many times. The chain links TRBV28 to TRBJ2-7, with D perhaps matching TRBD1 (5 bases). V lost 7 bases to trimming and J lost 2 bases, with 18 bases between them. This CDR3 is 15 amino acids long. Germline V lookup: CDR1 MDHEN, CDR2 SYDVKM. The CDR3 coding sequence is TGTGCCAGCACCGTGACAGTACGCTCCACCTACGAGCAGTACTTC. Translating gives CASTVTVRSTYEQYF. Full variable domain (remainder filled in from reference TRBV28 and TRBJ2-7): DVKVTQSSRYLVKRTGEKVFLECVQDMDHENMFWYRQDPGLGLRLIYFSYDVKMKEKGDIPEGYSVSREKKERFSLILESASTNQTSMYLCASTVTVRSTYEQYFGPGTRLTVT.

The CDR3 here is CASSEGHSSGELQYF. The CDR3 DNA sequence: TGTGCCAGCAGTGAAGGTCACTCCTCCGGCGAGCTGCAGTACTTC. The chain uses TRBV6-2 or TRBV6-3 and TRBJ2-7; D is unresolved. Between the trimmed V and J ends, which lost 5 bases and 9 bases, there was a span of 23 bases. The CDR3 is 15 amino acids. Looked up from germline, CDR1 is MNHEY and CDR2 is SVGEGT.

This clonotype was recorded many times. The chain is built from TRBV19 and TRBJ2-1, with 13 bases aligning to TRBD2. Germline-derived CDR1 and CDR2 are LNHDA and SQIVND (reference sequence). The CDR3 has 14 residues. Trimming at V came to 5 bases and at J to 10 bases, leaving 5 bases not matched to a gene. For the CDR3, the DNA is TGTGCCAGTAGTGCGGGACTAGCGGGGTACGAGCAGTTCTTC. Translated: CASSAGLAGYEQFF. Full variable domain (remainder filled in from reference TRBV19 and TRBJ2-1): DGGITQSPKYLFRKEGQNVTLSCEQNLNHDAMYWYRQDPGQGLRLIYYSQIVNDFQKGDIAEGYSVSREKKESFPLTVTSAQKNPTAFYLCASSAGLAGYEQFFGPGTRLTVL.

This clonotype was picked up many times. CDR3 amino acids: CSAPGVAGVYEQYF. The CDR3 region has the DNA TGCAGTGCTCCCGGGGTAGCGGGGGTTTACGAGCAGTACTTC. The chain couples TRBV20-1 to TRBJ2-7; TRBD2 matches 9 bases. The CDR3 sequence is 14 residues long. Germline CDR1 and CDR2: DFQATT and SNEGSKA (reference sequence). Trimming took 5 bases from V and 4 from J; bases not matched to a gene: 9.

This clonotype has ten or more counts. The chain couples TRBV6-2 or TRBV6-3 to TRBJ2-1; TRBD1 or TRBD2 may be the D gene (7 bases each). The CDR3 totals 17 residues. CDR1 MNHEY and CDR2 SVGEGT come from the germline V gene. Trimming removed 4 bases from V and 5 bases from J, with 21 bases in between. CDR3: CASSFHRGSGVNNEQFF. The DNA of the CDR3 is TGTGCCAGCAGTTTCCACAGGGGCAGCGGGGTAAACAATGAGCAGTTCTTC.

This clonotype was seen a single time. A far larger clone is just one base off, so this is likely a read error. The V and J genes are TRBV7-6 and TRBJ2-7; 9 nucleotides align to TRBD1. CDR1 is SGHVS, CDR2 FNYEAQ, per germline. CDR3 size: 18 residues. As DNA, the CDR3 is TGTGCCAGCAGCTTACTCGCCACAGGGGGCGGATTCTCCTTCGAGCAGTACTTC. This encodes CASSLLATGGGFSFEQYF. Drawing the rest from reference TRBV7-6 and TRBJ2-7, the complete variable domain is GAGVSQSPRYKVTKRGQDVALRCDPISGHVSLYWYRQALGQGPEFLTYFNYEAQQDKSGLPNDRFSAERPEGSISTLTIQRTEQRDSAMYRCASSLLATGGGFSFEQYFGPGTRLTVT.

This clonotype was counted at least ten times. The chain uses TRBV19 and TRBJ2-3, with 12 bases fitting TRBD1. The germline gives CDR1 LNHDA, CDR2 SQIVND (reference sequence). Trimming took 7 bases from V and 4 from J; bases not matched to a gene: 6. This CDR3 has 15 residues. As DNA, the CDR3 is TGTGCCAGTATGCCGGGACAGGGGGCCTCAGATACGCAGTATTTT. Translating it yields CASMPGQGASDTQYF.

As to this clonotype: One base separates it from a far larger clone, so it is likely a read error. The rearrangement uses TRBV30 and TRBJ2-7; unclear D gene. V lost 4 bases, J lost 7 bases, and 11 bases lay in between. The CDR3 has 11 residues. Germline CDR1 is GTSNPN and CDR2 is SVGIG (reference sequence). The CDR3 sequence is CAWNSVDEQYF. The CDR3 DNA reads as TGTGCCTGGAACAGCGTGGATGAGCAGTACTTC.

The table lists this clonotype with a few counts. The chain employs TRBV12-3 or TRBV12-4 and TRBJ1-2, with D possibly TRBD1 on 6 matching bases. The CDR3 sequence is 16 residues long. V lost 6 bases to trimming and J lost 4 bases, with 21 bases between them. The CDR3 is CASRSQNQGNLYGYTF. For the CDR3, the DNA is TGTGCCAGCAGGAGCCAAAACCAGGGGAACCTCTATGGCTACACCTTC.

At least ten counts were recorded for this clonotype. V is TRBV20-1 and J is TRBJ2-3, with 7 bases aligning to TRBD2. The CDR3 length is 17 residues. Germline CDR1 is DFQATT and CDR2 is SNEGSKA (reference sequence). V lost 3 bases to trimming and J lost 2 bases; unmatched junction nucleotides: 14. Here the CDR3 DNA reads TGCAGTGCTAGTCTGAGGCGGGGCGGGGGAAACACAGATACGCAGTATTTT. Residues: CSASLRRGGGNTDTQYF.

This clonotype has ten or more counts. V usage is TRBV28 and J usage is TRBJ2-7; TRBD1 or TRBD2 may be the D gene (5 bases each). The CDR3 has 14 residues. Germline-derived CDR1 and CDR2 are MDHEN and SYDVKM. The V end was cut by 3 bases, the J end by 5 bases, with 14 bases between. CDR3 region: CASSFSGGGNEQYF. In nucleotides, the CDR3 is TGTGCCAGCAGTTTCAGTGGTGGGGGTAACGAGCAGTACTTC.

This clonotype has ten or more counts. The chain employs TRBV6-5 and TRBJ1-2, with 9 bases lining up with TRBD1. Germline CDR1 reads MNHEY; CDR2 reads SVGAGI. The J segment lost 5 bases and the V segment lost 6 bases, leaving 7 bases of the junction unmatched. CDR3 length: 14 amino acids. CDR3 region: CASRTLGQGYGYTF. In nucleotides, the CDR3 is TGTGCCAGCAGAACCTTGGGACAGGGATATGGCTACACCTTC.

At least ten counts were recorded for this clonotype. This chain links TRBV4-1 with TRBJ2-3, with 15 nucleotides matching TRBD2. The germline CDR1 and CDR2 sequences are MGHRA and YSYEKL. Germline trimming cut 0 bases from V and 2 bases from J; bases unmatched to any gene: 12. There are 21 residues in the CDR3. The CDR3 here is CASSQDRGLAGGHSDTDTQYF. For the CDR3, the DNA is TGCGCCAGCAGCCAAGATAGAGGACTAGCGGGGGGGCACTCAGACACAGATACGCAGTATTTT.

The V gene is TRBV28, the J gene TRBJ2-2; D call uncertain. The CDR3 covers 12 residues. With 3 bases removed from V and 6 bases from J, the gap between germline ends came to 5 bases. The germline gives CDR1 MDHEN, CDR2 SYDVKM. This CDR3 is CASSFLAGELFF. DNA of the CDR3: TGTGCCAGCAGTTTTCTAGCCGGGGAGCTGTTTTTT.

In this sample, this clonotype turned up many times. The chain carries TRBV20-1 and TRBJ1-4; possible D gene TRBD1, 6 bases. From germline, CDR1 is DFQATT and CDR2 SNEGSKA (reference sequence). The V gene lost 3 bases and the J gene lost 6 bases, with 14 bases spanning the gap. CDR3 size: 14 residues. The DNA of the CDR3 is TGCAGTGCTAGTAGAGGGGGGATGGATGAAAAACTGTTTTTT. Translated: CSASRGGMDEKLFF.

This clonotype was detected ten times or more. The chain is built from TRBV2 and TRBJ2-1, with 7 positions matching TRBD2. Germline V gene sequence: CDR1 SNHLY, CDR2 FYNNEI. CDR3 length: 15 amino acids. Trimming removed 5 bases from V and 7 bases from J; junction bases left unmatched: 11. CDR3 sequence reads: CASSPKPQGGNEQFF. For the CDR3, the DNA is TGTGCCAGCAGTCCTAAGCCCCAGGGAGGGAATGAGCAGTTCTTC.

V gene TRBV20-1 combines with J gene TRBJ2-1; maybe TRBD2 (6 bases). Trimming took off 3 bases at V and 6 bases at J, with 12 bases between the two ends. This CDR3 contains 13 residues. CDR1 DFQATT and CDR2 SNEGSKA come from the germline V gene (reference sequence). The CDR3 DNA reads as TGCAGTGCTAGCGGGAGTCTCCTCAATGAGCAGTTCTTC. This translates into CSASGSLLNEQFF.